Presented here are 18 T cell receptor beta chains from one specimen sequenced in a study of cytomegalovirus exposure and HLA in healthy donors. The PCR employed 60 Vbeta primers together with 13 Jbeta primers. Here immunoSEQ multiplex PCR was the method, and the copy in TCRdb shows in-frame clones only, minus some. The sample lists 55,000 to 65,000 clones, more than 60% occurring once. The sequencing input was PBMCs. These receptors originate from a woman aged 30 to 39 in good health and CMV-seronegative.

The chain combines TRBV7-2 with TRBJ1-2; D ambiguous. The germline CDR1 and CDR2 sequences are SGHTA and FQGNSA. The CDR3 totals 14 residues. With 5 bases removed from V and 4 bases from J, the gap between germline ends came to 14 bases. The CDR3 coding sequence is TGTGCCAGCAGCCCCCAACGGGGATCCTATGGCTACACCTTC. It is translated as CASSPQRGSYGYTF.

As regards this clone: This sample includes further DNA sequences coding for the same CDR3. This chain uses TRBV19 with TRBJ1-5; no reliable D call. V lost 3 bases, J lost 1 base, and 7 bases lay in between. Germline V gene data show CDR1 as LNHDA and CDR2 as SQIVND (reference sequence). The CDR3 totals 14 residues. The CDR3: CASSIERSNQPQHF. For the CDR3, the DNA is TGTGCCAGTAGTATCGAGAGGAGCAATCAGCCCCAGCATTTT.

This chain joins TRBV6-6 and TRBJ1-5; TRBD1 agrees at 9 bases. The CDR3 is made up of 14 amino acids. Trimming took 6 bases from V and 4 from J; bases not matched to a gene: 4. The germline V gene encodes CDR1 MNHNY and CDR2 SVGAGI (reference sequence). The CDR3 sequence is CASSSGTGNQPQHF. For the CDR3, the DNA is TGTGCCAGCAGCTCCGGGACAGGGAATCAGCCCCAGCATTTT.

CDR3 in amino acids: CAISTRGGNTIYF. Here the CDR3 DNA reads TGTGCCATCTCTACCCGGGGGGGAAACACCATATATTTT. This rearrangement joins TRBV5-4 to TRBJ1-3, with a possible D match to TRBD1 (5 bases). Trimming cost V 9 bases and J 4 bases, with 14 bases left between them. CDR1 is SGHNT and CDR2 is YYREEE in the germline V gene (reference sequence). The CDR3 loop spans 13 amino acids.

The chain is built from TRBV18 and TRBJ2-7, with D perhaps matching TRBD1 (6 bases). From germline, CDR1 is KGHSH and CDR2 LQKENI. The germline V and J ends were trimmed by 5 bases and 6 bases, with 20 bases remaining between them. This CDR3 comprises 15 residues. CDR3 in amino acids: CASSSRGAGEFEQYF. The CDR3 nucleotides are TGTGCCAGCTCATCCAGAGGGGCAGGGGAGTTCGAGCAGTACTTC.

The chain joins TRBV7-8 to TRBJ1-1; 9 bases line up with TRBD1. V lost 5 bases, J lost 3 bases, and 10 bases stayed unmatched. The CDR3 is made up of 16 amino acids. CDR1 and CDR2 (germline): SGHVS, FQNEAQ. The DNA for the CDR3 is TGTGCCAGCAGCCCTAGACAGGGGGATGTGCACACTGAAGCTTTCTTT. It yields the protein CASSPRQGDVHTEAFF.

V gene TRBV6-5 combines with J gene TRBJ2-2; D may be TRBD1 (6 bases). Trimming stripped 6 bases from V and 6 bases from J, with 17 bases between. This CDR3 has 15 residues. From germline, CDR1 is MNHEY and CDR2 SVGAGI. The CDR3 DNA sequence: TGTGCCAGCAGAAAGCCACAGGGAGCCGCCGGGGAGCTGTTTTTT. Protein sequence: CASRKPQGAAGELFF.

The V and J genes are TRBV7-8 and TRBJ2-1; the match to TRBD2 covers 8 bases. Looked up from germline, CDR1 is SGHVS and CDR2 is FQNEAQ. V dropped 1 base and J dropped 9; count of bases not matched to a gene: 17. There are 18 residues in the CDR3. CDR3 amino acids: CASSLGVGGAVESSEQFF. The CDR3 bases are TGTGCCAGCAGCTTAGGCGTCGGGGGGGCCGTAGAGAGTAGTGAGCAGTTCTTC.

The rearrangement joins TRBV5-1 to TRBJ2-5; 8 bases are a match to TRBD2. The assigned J gene may be wrong: the sequence end matches TRBJ2-7 better. The germline V gene has CDR1 SGHRS and CDR2 YFSETQ. The CDR3 has 15 residues. This CDR3 reads CASSPPGGGRHEQYF. CDR3 in DNA: TGCGCCAGCAGCCCACCCGGGGGGGGGCGCCACGAGCAGTACTTC.

The chain combines TRBV7-2 with TRBJ1-1; D is possibly TRBD1 (6 bases). V lost 1 base to trimming and J lost 6 bases, with 18 bases between them. The germline CDR1 and CDR2 sequences are SGHTA and FQGNSA. The CDR3 consists of 16 residues. Here the CDR3 reads CASSLEGGRGQAEAFF. The CDR3 DNA sequence: TGTGCCAGCAGCTTAGAAGGGGGTAGGGGCCAAGCTGAAGCTTTCTTT.

In its sample, this clone was seen a few times. The rearrangement uses TRBV7-2 and TRBJ1-2; possible D gene TRBD1, 6 bases. The germline V and J ends were trimmed by 10 bases and 3 bases, with 12 bases remaining between them. Germline assignment: CDR1 SGHTA and CDR2 FQGNSA. The CDR3 runs to 12 residues. The CDR3 sequence is CAIGGRHYGYTF. DNA for the CDR3: TGTGCCATCGGGGGGCGGCACTATGGCTACACCTTC.

With respect to this clone: The junction does not match germline at one end; this may be a read error. V is TRBV7-9 and J is TRBJ1-2; the D is unclear. CDR1 SEHNR and CDR2 FQNEAQ come from the germline V gene (reference sequence). CDR3 length: 11 residues. The CDR3 bases are TGTTCCAGCAGCTCCCTAAGTGGCTACACCTTC. It translates to CSSSSLSGYTF.

With respect to this clone: Other DNA sequences of this sample code for an identical CDR3. This chain joins TRBV7-2 and TRBJ1-1; unclear D gene. Germline V gives CDR1 SGHTA, CDR2 FQGNSA. Trimming pared 2 bases from V and 2 bases from J, leaving 12 bases between. The CDR3 is made up of 15 amino acids. CDR3 nucleotide sequence: TGTGCCAGCAGCTTACGGGGTTGGGGAAACACTGAAGCTTTCTTT. Its protein product is CASSLRGWGNTEAFF.

In this sample, this clone turned up a few times. The rearrangement uses TRBV6-5 and TRBJ1-2; maybe TRBD1 (6 bases). CDR1 is MNHEY and CDR2 is SVGAGI in the germline V gene. The V end was cut by 6 bases, the J end by 4 bases, with 12 bases between. CDR3 length equals 13 residues. The CDR3 protein is CASSLGHPYGYTF. DNA for the CDR3: TGTGCCAGCAGCCTGGGACACCCCTATGGCTACACCTTC.

The count of this clone is one. The rearrangement uses TRBV5-1 and TRBJ1-4, with no clear D. The V end was cut by 5 bases, the J end by 0 bases, with 17 bases between. Germline V gene lookup returns CDR1 SGHRS and CDR2 YFSETQ. This CDR3 is 17 amino acids long. The CDR3 region has the DNA TGCGCCAGCAGAGACGACGGCCGGGTCACAACTAATGAAAAACTGTTTTTT. Residues: CASRDDGRVTTNEKLFF.

This chain links TRBV30 with TRBJ1-1; D unresolved. Germline loops: CDR1 GTSNPN, CDR2 SVGIG (reference sequence). The CDR3 is 13 residues long. Trimming removed 3 bases at V and 3 bases at J, with 11 bases between. The chain's CDR3 is CAWSGRVDTEAFF. The CDR3 DNA follows: TGTGCCTGGAGCGGTAGAGTGGACACTGAAGCTTTCTTT.

The chain carries TRBV6-1 and TRBJ1-5, with TRBD1 as a possible D gene (5 bases). Germline V lookup: CDR1 MNHNS, CDR2 SASEGT. The CDR3 length is 15 residues. V was clipped by 2 bases and J by 3 bases, with 11 bases between them. The CDR3 is CASSEPPGSNQPQHF. The CDR3 region has the DNA TGTGCCAGCAGTGAACCGCCAGGGTCCAATCAGCCCCAGCATTTT.

This chain uses TRBV29-1 with TRBJ1-2, with unresolved D. This CDR3 contains 13 residues. The V and J ends lost 6 bases and 0 bases respectively, with 11 bases between them. The germline V gene encodes CDR1 SQVTM and CDR2 ANQGSEA. Written as DNA, the CDR3 is TGCAGCGTCATGATGGCCGCTAACTATGGCTACACCTTC. Translating gives CSVMMAANYGYTF.